This TCR beta chain was recorded in a study of cytomegalovirus exposure and HLA in healthy donors. Study outcomes and limitations: After further analysis at a later stage, 15,000 to 20,000 TCR beta sequences were associated with HLA alleles at 0.05 false discovery rate. Later analysis showed TCR association rates varying by HLA locus, highest for DRB1 and lowest for HLA-C.

In the case of this clone: What it recognizes is unknown.

The PCR contained 60 Vbeta and 13 Jbeta primers. Generated by immunoSEQ multiplex PCR, the TCRdb table keeps only in-frame clones and is missing some. The sample has 55,000 to 65,000 clones; 80% are singletons. CDR1 is GTSNPN, CDR2 SVGIG, per germline (reference sequence). This CDR3 is built from 11 residues. Trimming cost V 0 bases and J 4 bases, with 4 bases left between them. The clonotype comes from a male donor in good health and CMV-seronegative. The rearrangement links TRBV30 to TRBJ2-7; D ambiguous. Sequencing used PBMCs. The CDR3 protein is CAWSVKYEQYF. The CDR3 nucleotides are TGTGCCTGGAGTGTTAAATACGAGCAGTACTTC. The full variable domain, in which reference TRBV30 and TRBJ2-7 provide the parts outside the CDR3, is SQTIHQWPATLVQPVGSPLSLECTVEGTSNPNLYWYRQAAGRGLQLLFYSVGIGQISSEVPQNLSASRPQDRQFILSSKKLLLSDSGFYLCAWSVKYEQYFGPGTRLTVT.